The next 28 T cell receptor beta chains were all read from a single sample in a study of cytomegalovirus exposure and HLA in healthy donors. Produced via immunoSEQ multiplex PCR; TCRdb's table is partial and in-frame only. There are about 250,000 clones in the sample; roughly 84% occur only once, and around 11% lies in the top ten. Source material: PBMCs. The receptors originated from a man in his late teens or twenties in good health and CMV-seropositive.

The CDR3 DNA sequence: TGTGCCACCAGCAGAGGCCCCGGACGCGCCCATGAGCAGTTCTTC. Amino acids: CATSRGPGRAHEQFF. This rearrangement joins TRBV15 to TRBJ2-1; no clear D gene. Germline lookup yields CDR1 LNHNV and CDR2 YYDKDF (reference sequence). Trimming shortened V by 1 base and J by 8 bases, and 15 bases separated the two germline ends. CDR3 size: 15 residues.

The rearrangement links TRBV27 to TRBJ2-7; TRBD2 is a possible D gene (6 bases). The germline CDR1 and CDR2 sequences are MNHEY and SMNVEV (reference sequence). CDR3 length equals 14 residues. Trimming pared 6 bases from V and 5 bases from J, leaving 17 bases between. This CDR3 is CASSLWGETDEQYF. DNA for the CDR3: TGTGCCAGCAGCCTCTGGGGGGAGACGGACGAGCAGTACTTC.

This clone has only a few counts. This sequence joins TRBV19 and TRBJ2-7; 7 positions agree with TRBD2. This CDR3 has 14 residues. With 1 base clipped from V and 1 base from J, the junction kept 1 base outside the gene matches. The germline V gene has CDR1 LNHDA and CDR2 SQIVND (reference sequence). For the CDR3, the DNA is TGTGCCAGTAGTATAGGAGCGGGGTCCTACGAGCAGTACTTC. It specifies CASSIGAGSYEQYF.

This clone occurred a few times. The chain recombines TRBV7-3 with TRBJ1-1, with D tentatively TRBD1 (6 bases). Between the trimmed V and J ends, which lost 5 bases and 3 bases, there was a span of 10 bases. Germline CDR1 reads SGHTA; CDR2 reads FQGTGA. This CDR3 has 13 amino acids. The CDR3 sequence: CASSRGADTEAFF. CDR3 DNA: TGTGCCAGCAGCCGGGGGGCGGACACTGAAGCTTTCTTT.

The chain employs TRBV6-6 and TRBJ2-5, with 9 nucleotides matching TRBD2. Per germline, CDR1 MNHNY and CDR2 SVGAGI (reference sequence). The CDR3 is made up of 16 amino acids. Losses at the gene ends were 0 bases for V and 5 bases for J; bases not matched to a gene: 7. The DNA for the CDR3 is TGTGCCAGCAGTTACTCGGTAGCGGGAGTGGGGGAGACCCAGTACTTC. It codes for CASSYSVAGVGETQYF.

This rearrangement joins TRBV11-2 to TRBJ2-3, with D hard to call. There are 15 residues in the CDR3. The V and J ends lost 5 bases and 2 bases respectively, with 14 bases between them. Germline V lookup: CDR1 SGHAT, CDR2 FQNNGV. In DNA form, the CDR3 reads TGTGCCAGCAGCGCTGTGGTAGCATTCACAGATACGCAGTATTTT. Amino acids: CASSAVVAFTDTQYF.

The genes are TRBV6-1 and TRBJ1-3; D is possibly TRBD1 (6 bases). V was pared by 2 bases and J by 0 bases, with 20 bases between. Germline V CDR1 and CDR2: MNHNS, SASEGT. The CDR3 has 19 amino acids. The CDR3 region has the DNA TGTGCCAGCAGTGAAAGAAGGGTGAGGACAGCCACCTCTGGAAACACCATATATTTT. Encoded protein: CASSERRVRTATSGNTIYF.

This clone was found once. The chain uses TRBV5-1 and TRBJ2-5; 10 bases are a match to TRBD1. Germline V gene lookup returns CDR1 SGHRS and CDR2 YFSETQ. This CDR3 is built from 16 residues. Trimming took 2 bases from V and 1 from J; bases not matched to a gene: 5. CDR3 nucleotides: TGCGCCAGCAGCTTCGGGACAGGGGTACTCCAAGAGACCCAGTACTTC. Protein: CASSFGTGVLQETQYF.

This clone was picked up one time. The rearrangement uses TRBV2 and TRBJ1-1; no clear D gene. There are 15 residues in the CDR3. Germline CDR1 reads SNHLY; CDR2 reads FYNNEI. With 7 bases removed from V and 0 bases from J, the gap between germline ends came to 15 bases. The chain's CDR3 is CASNPRTTMNTEAFF. In nucleotides, the CDR3 is TGTGCCAGCAACCCCCGAACGACTATGAACACTGAAGCTTTCTTT.

This clone showed up just a few times. The chain uses TRBV19 and TRBJ2-3, with D possibly being TRBD1 (5 bases). The CDR3 has 14 residues. The V gene's germline CDR1 is LNHDA and CDR2 SQIVND (reference sequence). V was trimmed by 3 bases and J by 2 bases, leaving 9 bases between them. CDR3 in amino acids: CASSIRQFTDTQYF. CDR3 DNA: TGTGCCAGTAGTATTAGACAGTTCACAGATACGCAGTATTTT.

The genes are TRBV30 and TRBJ2-7; possibly TRBD1 for D (6 bases). The CDR3 contains 13 residues. The germline V gene has CDR1 GTSNPN and CDR2 SVGIG (reference sequence). V gave up 2 bases and J gave up 5 bases, with 13 bases separating them. The CDR3 reads CAWSYRVFHEQYF. CDR3 nucleotides: TGTGCCTGGAGTTACAGGGTTTTCCACGAGCAGTACTTC. The entire variable domain, with the rest obtained from reference TRBV30 and TRBJ2-7, is as follows: SQTIHQWPATLVQPVGSPLSLECTVEGTSNPNLYWYRQAAGRGLQLLFYSVGIGQISSEVPQNLSASRPQDRQFILSSKKLLLSDSGFYLCAWSYRVFHEQYFGPGTRLTVT.

V gene TRBV2 combines with J gene TRBJ2-1; 8 bases match TRBD1. The CDR3 is made up of 14 amino acids. The germline V gene encodes CDR1 SNHLY and CDR2 FYNNEI. The ends lost 4 bases at V and 2 bases at J; junction bases unmatched: 1. This CDR3 reads CASSGTGPYNEQFF. The CDR3 bases are TGTGCCAGCAGTGGGACAGGGCCCTACAATGAGCAGTTCTTC.

The chain carries TRBV4-1 and TRBJ2-2; 12 nucleotides agree with TRBD2. This CDR3 is 16 amino acids long. Germline V gene sequence: CDR1 MGHRA, CDR2 YSYEKL. The V gene end was trimmed by 4 bases and the J gene end by 8 bases; junction bases not matched to a gene: 8. CDR3 DNA sequence: TGCGCCAGCAGCCTACGACTAGCGGGAGCAACTGGGGAGCTGTTTTTT. Its translation: CASSLRLAGATGELFF.

V and J are TRBV6-9 and TRBJ2-2, with 8 bases lining up with TRBD1. Trimming cost V 1 base and J 6 bases; bases outside gene matches: 7. Germline V CDR1 and CDR2: MNHGY, SVAAGI. There are 16 residues in the CDR3. CDR3 region: CASSYYNRGSSGELFF. CDR3 nucleotides: TGTGCCAGCAGTTATTACAACAGGGGGAGTTCCGGGGAGCTGTTTTTT.

This chain connects TRBV5-4 to TRBJ2-5, with 9 positions matching TRBD2. Germline V gene lookup returns CDR1 SGHNT and CDR2 YYREEE (reference sequence). Unmatched junction bases numbered 6, after V lost 1 base and J lost 5 bases. The CDR3 consists of 15 residues. CDR3 DNA: TGTGCCAGCAGCTTGTACGGCGGGAGGGCGGAGACCCAGTACTTC. Its translation is CASSLYGGRAETQYF.

The chain has TRBV28 and TRBJ1-2; no clear D. V shed 5 bases and J shed 4 bases, with 8 bases lying between them. The germline V gene has CDR1 MDHEN and CDR2 SYDVKM. There are 12 residues in the CDR3. The CDR3 reads CASSTGRYGYTF. CDR3 nucleotide sequence: TGTGCCAGCAGTACTGGGCGCTATGGCTACACCTTC.

The V gene is TRBV27, the J gene TRBJ2-3, with D uncertain. Germline values: CDR1 MNHEY, CDR2 SMNVEV (reference sequence). The CDR3 loop spans 12 amino acids. Trimming cost V 4 bases and J 1 base, with 3 bases left between them. DNA of the CDR3: TGTGCCAGCAGTTCCTGCACAGATACGCAGTATTTT. It codes for CASSSCTDTQYF.

CDR3 region: CASSIQGVNQPQHF. Here the CDR3 DNA reads TGTGCCAGCAGCATACAGGGGGTCAATCAGCCCCAGCATTTT. The V gene is TRBV7-9, the J gene TRBJ1-5, with 8 bases aligning to TRBD1. The length of the CDR3 is 14 residues. V shed 5 bases, J shed 3 bases, and the junction held 3 bases outside the gene matches. The germline CDR1 and CDR2 sequences are SEHNR and FQNEAQ (reference sequence).

The V gene is TRBV4-1, the J gene TRBJ2-7; 7 bases map to TRBD1. The CDR3 covers 14 residues. V was pared by 1 base and J by 5 bases, with 5 bases of the junction left unmatched. Germline CDR1 MGHRA, CDR2 YSYEKL. The CDR3 DNA sequence: TGCGCCAGCAGCCAAGGACAGGGCGCCCACGAGCAGTACTTC. As protein: CASSQGQGAHEQYF.

The genes are TRBV7-9 and TRBJ1-1, with D possibly being TRBD1 (6 bases). V shed 5 bases and J shed 6 bases, with 10 bases lying between them. Germline CDR1 reads SEHNR; CDR2 reads FQNEAQ (reference sequence). The CDR3 has 12 amino acids. For the CDR3, the DNA is TGTGCCAGCAGCAATACAGGGTCTGAAGCTTTCTTT. It encodes CASSNTGSEAFF.

The chain employs TRBV6-1 and TRBJ2-7; 7 nucleotides agree with TRBD2. The CDR3 extends over 15 amino acids. Germline loops: CDR1 MNHNS, CDR2 SASEGT. After removal of 1 base from V and 6 bases from J, the junction contained 9 bases not matched to a gene. The CDR3 region has the DNA TGTGCCAGCAGTGAAGGGTGGGCGGGAGTAGGCGAGCAGTACTTC. Amino acid sequence: CASSEGWAGVGEQYF.

The count of this clone is one. This chain links TRBV6-5 with TRBJ2-7; 8 positions agree with TRBD1. Germline V CDR1 and CDR2: MNHEY, SVGAGI. The CDR3 has 15 residues. J gave up 1 base and V 2 bases, and 4 bases lay outside the gene matches. The CDR3 sequence is CASSYGTGPSYEQYF. CDR3 nucleotide sequence: TGTGCCAGCAGTTACGGGACAGGACCATCCTACGAGCAGTACTTC.

This clone was recorded once. The rearrangement uses TRBV18 and TRBJ2-3; D remains unclear. There are 12 residues in the CDR3. V lost 5 bases and J 3 bases, leaving 6 bases between the germline ends. CDR1 is KGHSH and CDR2 is LQKENI in the germline V gene. The CDR3 DNA follows: TGTGCCAGCTCAACGGTAACAGATACGCAGTATTTT. As protein: CASSTVTDTQYF.

The chain combines TRBV9 with TRBJ2-5; 12 bases align to TRBD2. V was pared by 0 bases and J by 0 bases, with 3 bases of the junction left unmatched. There are 17 residues in the CDR3. The germline V gene encodes CDR1 SGDLS and CDR2 YYNGEE. CDR3 DNA: TGTGCCAGCAGCGTAGGAACTAGCGGGAGGTACCAAGAGACCCAGTACTTC. Amino acids: CASSVGTSGRYQETQYF. Complete variable domain (other parts from reference TRBV9 and TRBJ2-5): DSGVTQTPKHLITATGQRVTLRCSPRSGDLSVYWYQQSLDQGLQFLIQYYNGEERAKGNILERFSAQQFPDLHSELNLSSLELGDSALYFCASSVGTSGRYQETQYFGPGTRLLVL.

CDR3 amino acids: CASSPWEGTGYQPQHF. In nucleotides, the CDR3 is TGTGCCAGCAGCCCTTGGGAGGGGACAGGGTATCAGCCCCAGCATTTT. The chain is built from TRBV5-6 and TRBJ1-5; the match to TRBD1 covers 9 bases. Germline CDR1 SGHDT, CDR2 YYEEEE. This CDR3 contains 16 residues. Trimming removed 4 bases from V and 5 bases from J; junction bases left unmatched: 10.

This rearrangement joins TRBV6-5 to TRBJ2-3; D is ambiguous. V lost 2 bases to trimming and J lost 3 bases, with 12 bases between them. This CDR3 has 15 residues. The V gene's germline CDR1 is MNHEY and CDR2 SVGAGI. The DNA for the CDR3 is TGTGCCAGCAGTTACGATGGCCAGTATACAGATACGCAGTATTTT. Amino acids: CASSYDGQYTDTQYF.

The V gene is TRBV27, the J gene TRBJ2-1, with 9 positions matching TRBD2. With V trimmed by 7 bases and J by 5 bases, 9 bases remained unmatched. Germline assignment: CDR1 MNHEY and CDR2 SMNVEV (reference sequence). The CDR3 is made up of 15 amino acids. As DNA, the CDR3 is TGTGCCAGCACCTGGCGACTAGCGGCAAACAATGAGCAGTTCTTC. Protein sequence: CASTWRLAANNEQFF.

V gene TRBV27 combines with J gene TRBJ2-5; the D gene is possibly TRBD1 (5 bases). Looked up from germline, CDR1 is MNHEY and CDR2 is SMNVEV (reference sequence). This CDR3 contains 11 residues. V lost 5 bases, J lost 7 bases, and 8 bases lay in between. The CDR3 protein is CASSIQGTQYF. The DNA of the CDR3 is TGTGCCAGCAGTATTCAGGGGACCCAGTACTTC.